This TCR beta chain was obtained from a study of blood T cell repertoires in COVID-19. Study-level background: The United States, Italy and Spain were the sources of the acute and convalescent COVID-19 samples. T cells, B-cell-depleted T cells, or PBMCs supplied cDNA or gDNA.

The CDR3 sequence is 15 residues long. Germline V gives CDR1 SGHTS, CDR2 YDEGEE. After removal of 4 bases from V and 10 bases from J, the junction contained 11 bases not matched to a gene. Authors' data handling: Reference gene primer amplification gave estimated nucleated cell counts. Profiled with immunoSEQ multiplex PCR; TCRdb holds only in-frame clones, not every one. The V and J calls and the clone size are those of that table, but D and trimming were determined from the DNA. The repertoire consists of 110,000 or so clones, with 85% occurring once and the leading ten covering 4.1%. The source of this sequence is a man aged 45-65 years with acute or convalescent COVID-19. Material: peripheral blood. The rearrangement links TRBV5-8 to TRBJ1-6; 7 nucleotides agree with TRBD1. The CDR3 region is CASSNPTGKGSPLHF. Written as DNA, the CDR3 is TGTGCCAGCAGCAACCCGACAGGGAAGGGATCACCCCTCCACTTT.